This T cell receptor (beta chain) was captured by sequencing in a study of blood T cell repertoires in COVID-19. Study information: Whether acute or convalescent, the COVID-19 samples came from the United States, Italy and Spain. Sample material is recorded as cDNA or gDNA derived from T cells, B-cell-depleted T cells, or PBMCs.

Original processing methods: Quantification of nucleated cells was approximated via reference gene primer amplification. TCRdb's copy holds only in-frame clones and misses some; the assay was immunoSEQ multiplex PCR. For V, J and clone size, that table is used; D and trimming come from the DNA. The sample has some 230,000 clones; 70% to 90% are singletons. The CDR3 covers 14 residues. With 5 bases clipped from V and 8 bases from J, the junction kept 10 bases outside the gene matches. In germline, CDR1 is SGHRS, CDR2 YFSETQ. The source of this sequence is a man younger than 45 who had recovered from COVID-19. Sequencing was done on a sample of peripheral blood. The chain recombines TRBV5-1 with TRBJ2-1; TRBD2 aligns across 7 bases. This CDR3 is CASRGRGVRDEQFF. CDR3 bases: TGCGCCAGCAGGGGGAGGGGAGTTAGGGATGAGCAGTTCTTC. Drawing the rest from reference TRBV5-1 and TRBJ2-1, the complete variable domain is KAGVTQTPRYLIKTRGQQVTLSCSPISGHRSVSWYQQTPGQGLQFLFEYFSETQRNKGNFPGRFSGRQFSNSRSEMNVSTLELGDSALYLCASRGRGVRDEQFFGPGTRLTVL.